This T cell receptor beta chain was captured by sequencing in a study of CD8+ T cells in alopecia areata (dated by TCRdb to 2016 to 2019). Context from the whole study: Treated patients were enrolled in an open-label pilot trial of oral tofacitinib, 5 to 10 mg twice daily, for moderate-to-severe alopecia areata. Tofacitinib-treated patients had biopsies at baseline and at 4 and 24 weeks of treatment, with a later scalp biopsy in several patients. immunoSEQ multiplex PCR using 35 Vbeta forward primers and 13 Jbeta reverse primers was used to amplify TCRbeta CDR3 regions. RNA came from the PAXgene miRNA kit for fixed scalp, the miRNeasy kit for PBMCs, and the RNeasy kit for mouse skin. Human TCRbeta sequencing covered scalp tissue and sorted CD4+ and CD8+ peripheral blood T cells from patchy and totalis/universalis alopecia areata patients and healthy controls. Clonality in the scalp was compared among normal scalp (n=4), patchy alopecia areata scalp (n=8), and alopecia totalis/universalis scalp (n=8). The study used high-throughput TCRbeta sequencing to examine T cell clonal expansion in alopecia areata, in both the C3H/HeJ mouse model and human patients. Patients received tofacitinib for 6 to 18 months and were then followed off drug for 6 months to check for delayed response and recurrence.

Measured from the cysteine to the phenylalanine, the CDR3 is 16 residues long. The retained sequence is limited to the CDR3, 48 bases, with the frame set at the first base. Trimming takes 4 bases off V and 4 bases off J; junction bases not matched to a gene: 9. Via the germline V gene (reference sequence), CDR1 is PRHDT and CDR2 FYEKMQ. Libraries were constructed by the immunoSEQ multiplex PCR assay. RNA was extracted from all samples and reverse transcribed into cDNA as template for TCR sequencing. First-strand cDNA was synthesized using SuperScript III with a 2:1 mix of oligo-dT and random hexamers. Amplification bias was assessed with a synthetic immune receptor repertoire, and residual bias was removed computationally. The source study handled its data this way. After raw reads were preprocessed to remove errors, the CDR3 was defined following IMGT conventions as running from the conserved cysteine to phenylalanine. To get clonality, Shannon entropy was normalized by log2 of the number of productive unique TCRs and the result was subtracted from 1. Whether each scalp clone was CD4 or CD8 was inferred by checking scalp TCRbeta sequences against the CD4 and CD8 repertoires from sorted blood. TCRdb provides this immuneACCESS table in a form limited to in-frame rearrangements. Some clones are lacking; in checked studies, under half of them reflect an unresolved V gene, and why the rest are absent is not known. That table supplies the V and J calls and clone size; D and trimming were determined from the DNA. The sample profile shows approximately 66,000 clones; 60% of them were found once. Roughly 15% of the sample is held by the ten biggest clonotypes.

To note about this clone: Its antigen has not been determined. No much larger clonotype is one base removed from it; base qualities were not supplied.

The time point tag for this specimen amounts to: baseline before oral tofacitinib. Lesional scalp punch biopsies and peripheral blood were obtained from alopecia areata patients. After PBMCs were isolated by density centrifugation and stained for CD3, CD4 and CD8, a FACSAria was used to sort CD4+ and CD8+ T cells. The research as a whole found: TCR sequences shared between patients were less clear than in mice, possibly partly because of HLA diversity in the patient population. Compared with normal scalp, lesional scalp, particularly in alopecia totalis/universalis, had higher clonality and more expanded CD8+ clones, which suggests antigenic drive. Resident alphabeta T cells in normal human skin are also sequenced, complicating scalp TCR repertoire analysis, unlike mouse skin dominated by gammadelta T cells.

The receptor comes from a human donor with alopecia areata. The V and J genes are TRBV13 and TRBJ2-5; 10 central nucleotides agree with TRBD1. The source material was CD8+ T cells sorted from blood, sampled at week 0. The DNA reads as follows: TGTGCCAGCAGCTCCTTAGACAGGGGGCGACGAGAGACCCAGTACTTC. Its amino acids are CASSSLDRGRRETQYF.